A single sample gave rise to the 26 T cell receptor beta chains below, sequenced in a study of regulatory and conventional T cells in RAG deficiency. Here immunoSEQ multiplex PCR was the method, and the copy in TCRdb shows in-frame clones only, minus some. The sample has 25,000 to 35,000 clones; 75% to 90% are singletons. Another study also made use of these data, one on regulatory T cells. Per that paper: The PCR used 52 TRBV and 13 TRBJ primers.

The source material was CD8+ T cells sorted from blood. These receptors came from a human donor in good health.

The chain employs TRBV27 and TRBJ2-1; a possible D gene is TRBD2 (5 bases). This CDR3 has 13 amino acids. Germline V gene sequence: CDR1 MNHEY, CDR2 SMNVEV (reference sequence). Trimming took off 3 bases at V and 4 bases at J, with 7 bases between the two ends. The CDR3 spells CASSLDSYNEQFF. CDR3 nucleotides: TGTGCCAGCAGTTTGGACTCATACAATGAGCAGTTCTTC.

The gene calls are TRBV5-4 and TRBJ1-2; 7 bases agree with TRBD1. V trimming: 4 bases; J trimming: 0 bases; junction bases outside the gene matches: 3. The CDR3 has 14 residues. Germline CDR1 and CDR2: SGHNT and YYREEE (reference sequence). CDR3 sequence reads: CASSPDRANYGYTF. CDR3 in DNA: TGTGCCAGCAGCCCTGACAGGGCTAACTATGGCTACACCTTC.

This clone has a single count. This chain links TRBV27 with TRBJ2-3; D is possibly TRBD1 (5 bases). The length of the CDR3 is 17 residues. CDR1 and CDR2 (germline): MNHEY, SMNVEV (reference sequence). V was cut by 2 bases and J by 2 bases, with 17 bases left in between. CDR3 DNA: TGTGCCAGCAGTTTAAACCAGGGCCCTAGTTTCACAGATACGCAGTATTTT. It is translated as CASSLNQGPSFTDTQYF.

The genes are TRBV7-6 and TRBJ2-1; possibly TRBD2 for D (5 bases). V lost 5 bases, J lost 14 bases, and 28 bases lay in between. The CDR3 extends over 16 amino acids. Germline CDR1 SGHVS, CDR2 FNYEAQ. The CDR3 DNA reads as TGTGCCAGCAGCCAAGGGTCGCTAGCTAAAACCCCTGTGGAGTTCTTC. Its protein product is CASSQGSLAKTPVEFF.

With respect to this clone: One end of the junction is discordant with germline, which a read error may explain. The genes are TRBV7-9 and TRBJ1-6, with D uncertain. From germline, CDR1 is SEHNR and CDR2 FQNEAQ (reference sequence). The CDR3 has 13 amino acids. The CDR3 nucleotides read TGTGCCAGCAGCTTAGCCGACCCGGGATCGGGATCATTT. Protein sequence: CASSLADPGSGSF.

This chain links TRBV7-6 with TRBJ2-3, with D unclear. Trimming removed 5 bases at V and 2 bases at J, with 8 bases between. CDR3 size: 13 residues. Per the germline V gene, CDR1 is SGHVS and CDR2 is FNYEAQ. DNA of the CDR3: TGTGCCAGCAGCCGGTGGGACACAGATACGCAGTATTTT. Translated: CASSRWDTDTQYF. Full variable domain (missing parts from reference TRBV7-6 and TRBJ2-3): GAGVSQSPRYKVTKRGQDVALRCDPISGHVSLYWYRQALGQGPEFLTYFNYEAQQDKSGLPNDRFSAERPEGSISTLTIQRTEQRDSAMYRCASSRWDTDTQYFGPGTRLTVL.

This rearrangement joins TRBV30 to TRBJ1-5, with D uncertain. The germline V and J ends were trimmed by 0 bases and 2 bases, with 5 bases remaining between them. Germline-derived CDR1 and CDR2 are GTSNPN and SVGIG (reference sequence). This CDR3 has 13 residues. The CDR3 region is CAWSVGGNQPQHF. The CDR3 coding sequence is TGTGCCTGGAGTGTTGGAGGCAATCAGCCCCAGCATTTT.

The chain uses TRBV27 and TRBJ2-4, with TRBD2 matching over 9 bases. Looked up from germline, CDR1 is MNHEY and CDR2 is SMNVEV (reference sequence). Germline trimming cut 3 bases from V and 8 bases from J; bases unmatched to any gene: 8. This CDR3 has 15 amino acids. CDR3 bases: TGTGCCAGCAGTTTTCTAGCGGGGCCAGGGGACATTCAGTACTTC. As protein: CASSFLAGPGDIQYF.

The chain has TRBV19 and TRBJ2-5, with D possibly matching TRBD2 (5 bases). The V end lost 5 bases, the J end lost 5 bases, and 12 bases lay between the germline ends. Germline values: CDR1 LNHDA, CDR2 SQIVND (reference sequence). The CDR3 length is 13 residues. This CDR3 reads CASSSGLDETQYF. The CDR3 DNA reads as TGTGCCAGTAGTTCTGGACTCGATGAGACCCAGTACTTC.

V and J are TRBV19 and TRBJ1-2; D unclear. The CDR3 consists of 13 residues. V was trimmed by 3 bases and J by 3 bases, leaving 8 bases between them. From germline, CDR1 is LNHDA and CDR2 SQIVND (reference sequence). The chain's CDR3 is CASSIGQDYGYTF. CDR3 DNA sequence: TGTGCCAGTAGTATTGGGCAGGACTATGGCTACACCTTC.

This clone was seen once. The chain uses TRBV28 and TRBJ2-7; D call uncertain. The germline CDR1 and CDR2 sequences are MDHEN and SYDVKM. This CDR3 contains 12 residues. V dropped 4 bases and J dropped 0 bases, with 4 bases sitting between them. CDR3 nucleotides: TGTGCCAGCAGTTACACCTCCTACGAGCAGTACTTC. The encoded protein is CASSYTSYEQYF. Full variable domain (missing parts from reference TRBV28 and TRBJ2-7): DVKVTQSSRYLVKRTGEKVFLECVQDMDHENMFWYRQDPGLGLRLIYFSYDVKMKEKGDIPEGYSVSREKKERFSLILESASTNQTSMYLCASSYTSYEQYFGPGTRLTVT.

V usage is TRBV27 and J usage is TRBJ1-2, with D perhaps TRBD1 (5 bases). Germline lookup yields CDR1 MNHEY and CDR2 SMNVEV (reference sequence). The CDR3 spans 15 residues. Trimming removed 6 bases from V and 5 bases from J, with 19 bases in between. In DNA, the CDR3 is TGTGCCAGCAGCTTAACCCCCGGGACGCCATATGGCTACACCTTC. Its protein product is CASSLTPGTPYGYTF.

The rearrangement joins TRBV19 to TRBJ2-5; D is uncertain. The J call is uncertain, as TRBJ2-7 better fits the DNA end. This CDR3 region has 13 residues. CDR1 LNHDA and CDR2 SQIVND come from the germline V gene (reference sequence). The CDR3: CASSIKVGYEQYF. CDR3 bases: TGTGCCAGTAGTATTAAGGTCGGCTACGAGCAGTACTTC.

The chain has TRBV2 and TRBJ2-7; tentatively, D is TRBD1 (5 bases). Germline loops: CDR1 SNHLY, CDR2 FYNNEI. This CDR3 is built from 13 residues. Deletions cut 7 bases from V and 4 bases from J, with 14 bases between. CDR3 sequence reads: CASKWTNAYEQYF. CDR3 DNA: TGTGCCAGCAAATGGACAAATGCTTACGAGCAGTACTTC. The variable domain in full, with the rest retrieved from reference TRBV2 and TRBJ2-7, is EPEVTQTPSHQVTQMGQEVILRCVPISNHLYFYWYRQILGQKVEFLVSFYNNEISEKSEIFDDQFSVERPDGSNFTLKIRSTKLEDSAMYFCASKWTNAYEQYFGPGTRLTVT.

This chain connects TRBV27 to TRBJ1-2; D perhaps matches TRBD1 (5 bases). The CDR3 extends over 15 amino acids. The V end was cut by 3 bases, the J end by 0 bases, with 11 bases between. Per the germline V gene, CDR1 is MNHEY and CDR2 is SMNVEV (reference sequence). CDR3 protein: CASSFDPTANYGYTF. The CDR3 nucleotides are TGTGCCAGCAGTTTTGACCCGACAGCTAACTATGGCTACACCTTC.

DNA for the CDR3: TGTGCCAGCAGTTCGCCCGGAACAGGCGCCACTAATGAAAAACTGTTTTTT. Protein sequence: CASSSPGTGATNEKLFF. The chain combines TRBV27 with TRBJ1-4, with D perhaps matching TRBD1 (5 bases). Trimming left V 4 bases short and J 2 bases short, with 17 bases between. Germline V gives CDR1 MNHEY, CDR2 SMNVEV (reference sequence). The CDR3 length is 17 residues.

The chain carries TRBV6-5 and TRBJ2-1, with a possible D match to TRBD1 (6 bases). Germline V gives CDR1 MNHEY, CDR2 SVGAGI. V lost 7 bases and J lost 8, with 21 bases in between. This CDR3 is 15 amino acids long. The DNA of the CDR3 is TGTGCCAGCACTAAAGGGGACATCGGGTCGGATGAGCAGTTCTTC. The encoded protein is CASTKGDIGSDEQFF.

The rearrangement joins TRBV4-1 to TRBJ2-7; tentatively, D is TRBD1 (5 bases). Trimming pared 3 bases from V and 2 bases from J, leaving 8 bases between. The CDR3 runs to 13 residues. CDR1 and CDR2 from the germline V gene are MGHRA and YSYEKL. The CDR3 nucleotides are TGCGCCAGCAGCCAGGGGCAAACCTACGAGCAGTACTTC. Translation: CASSQGQTYEQYF.

V is TRBV5-1 and J is TRBJ2-2; maybe TRBD2 (5 bases). Germline loops: CDR1 SGHRS, CDR2 YFSETQ. V was trimmed by 3 bases and J by 5 bases, leaving 5 bases between them. The CDR3 totals 12 residues. The CDR3 bases are TGCGCCAGCAGCTCGGGGACCGGGGAGCTGTTTTTT. Amino acid sequence: CASSSGTGELFF.

This chain uses TRBV7-2 with TRBJ2-5; the D gene is possibly TRBD1 (6 bases). There are 14 residues in the CDR3. Looked up from germline, CDR1 is SGHTA and CDR2 is FQGNSA. The ends were cut back, 4 bases at V and 5 bases at J, with 14 bases in the middle. CDR3 sequence reads: CASSYRGGSETQYF. The CDR3 coding sequence is TGTGCCAGCAGCTACAGAGGGGGTTCGGAGACCCAGTACTTC. Combining the CDR3 with reference TRBV7-2 and TRBJ2-5 gives the whole variable domain GAGVSQSPSNKVTEKGKDVELRCDPISGHTALYWYRQSLGQGLEFLIYFQGNSAPDKSGLPSDRFSAERTGGSVSTLTIQRTQQEDSAVYLCASSYRGGSETQYFGPGTRLLVL.

The chain uses TRBV5-6 and TRBJ1-1, with D uncertain. The CDR3 is made up of 14 amino acids. Looked up from germline, CDR1 is SGHDT and CDR2 is YYEEEE. The V end was cut by 4 bases, the J end by 6 bases, with 16 bases between. The CDR3 DNA reads as TGTGCCAGCAGCGAGATAATACGGAGGGCTGAAGCTTTCTTT. Translated, it gives CASSEIIRRAEAFF.

The CDR3 DNA follows: TGTGCCAGCAGTTTATCTATAGCGGGCCCTAAAGAGACCCAGTACTTC. This codes for CASSLSIAGPKETQYF. The V gene is TRBV28, the J gene TRBJ2-5; 7 bases are a match to TRBD2. CDR1 is MDHEN, CDR2 SYDVKM, per germline. J was trimmed by 3 bases and V by 1 base; bases with no gene match: 8. CDR3 length: 16 residues.

V and J are TRBV7-8 and TRBJ1-1, with TRBD1 as a possible D gene (5 bases). CDR3 length equals 15 residues. The germline V and J ends were trimmed by 1 base and 3 bases, with 12 bases remaining between them. CDR1 SGHVS and CDR2 FQNEAQ come from the germline V gene. The CDR3 DNA reads TGTGCCAGCAGCTTAGATGAGGGGCGATACACTGAAGCTTTCTTT. It codes for CASSLDEGRYTEAFF.

The sample holds one count of this clone. The chain couples TRBV7-9 to TRBJ2-7; weak D call: TRBD1 (6 bases). The length of the CDR3 is 14 residues. Trimming cost V 4 bases and J 2 bases, with 12 bases left between them. Germline V CDR1 and CDR2: SEHNR, FQNEAQ (reference sequence). The CDR3 nucleotides are TGTGCCAGCAGCTCCGGAGACAGGCCCTACGAGCAGTACTTC. This sequence encodes CASSSGDRPYEQYF.

The chain employs TRBV9 and TRBJ2-1, with 11 bases lining up with TRBD2. This CDR3 spans 15 amino acids. J lost 4 bases, V lost 3 bases, and 3 bases had no gene match. Germline CDR1 is SGDLS and CDR2 is YYNGEE. The CDR3: CASSAVAGGYNEQFF. The CDR3 DNA sequence: TGTGCCAGCAGCGCCGTAGCGGGAGGGTACAATGAGCAGTTCTTC.

The rearrangement links TRBV7-5 to TRBJ1-6; the table assigns TRBD1, which was not confirmed against the DNA. TRBV7-5 is labeled a pseudogene. The CDR3 is 18 residues long. The CDR3 bases are TGTGCCAGAAGCCCAAAACTGCAGGGGAGCTCCTATAATTCACCCCTCCACTTT. This codes for CARSPKLQGSSYNSPLHF.